These 12 T cell receptor beta chains originate from one sample sequenced in a study of molecular identifiers for immune sequencing clone quantification. A single record per CDR3 protein comes from TCRdb applying MiXCR to the PCR reads. The sample records fewer than 350,000 distinct CDR3 sequences, 24% being singletons. Sample: naive CD8+ T cells from blood, with Jurkat cell RNA spiked in. The subset denotes: FACS-sorted CD8+CD4-CCR7+CD45RA+ naive T cells. Receptors originate from a human donor in good health. Some libraries in this study had Jurkat cell RNA spiked in.

This clonotype was seen at least ten times. V gene TRBV5-1 combines with J gene TRBJ2-1; 7 bases are shared with TRBD2. With 0 bases clipped from V and 3 bases from J, the junction kept 3 bases outside the gene matches. The CDR3 loop spans 15 amino acids. Germline values: CDR1 SGHRS, CDR2 YFSETQ. The CDR3 DNA reads as TGCGCCAGCAGCTTGGAACTAGCGTACTACAATGAGCAGTTCTTC. It encodes CASSLELAYYNEQFF. Based on the CDR3 plus reference TRBV5-1 and TRBJ2-1, the full variable domain is KAGVTQTPRYLIKTRGQQVTLSCSPISGHRSVSWYQQTPGQGLQFLFEYFSETQRNKGNFPGRFSGRQFSNSRSEMNVSTLELGDSALYLCASSLELAYYNEQFFGPGTRLTVL.

This clonotype appeared many times. This chain uses TRBV12-3 or TRBV12-4 with TRBJ1-1; 10 bases map to TRBD1. There are 17 residues in the CDR3. V lost 4 bases to trimming and J lost 5 bases; unmatched junction nucleotides: 13. CDR3 protein: CASSSSARDRGDTEAFF. For the CDR3, the DNA is TGTGCCAGCAGTTCTAGCGCCCGGGACAGGGGTGATACTGAAGCTTTCTTT.

As for this clonotype: A much larger clone is a single base away; this may be a read error. This chain connects TRBV19 to TRBJ2-7; possibly TRBD1 or TRBD2 for D (5 bases each). The CDR3 covers 12 residues. V lost 6 bases and J 5 bases, leaving 11 bases between the germline ends. Germline V gene sequence: CDR1 LNHDA, CDR2 SQIVND (reference sequence). The chain's CDR3 is CASSSGDHEQYF. The CDR3 DNA follows: TGTGCCAGTAGCTCTGGGGACCACGAGCAGTACTTC.

This clonotype was observed a single time. This may arise from a read error, as a much more abundant clone is one base away. The chain employs TRBV12-3 or TRBV12-4 and TRBJ2-3; 13 positions match TRBD2. The CDR3 runs 20 residues. The V segment lost 5 bases and the J segment 4 bases; nucleotides outside the gene matches: 18. CDR3: CASSPTRLAGGPDPADTQYF. For the CDR3, the DNA is TGTGCCAGCAGTCCCACCAGACTAGCGGGGGGTCCTGATCCAGCAGATACGCAGTATTTT.

The genes are TRBV19 and TRBJ2-1; weak D call: TRBD2 (6 bases). Trimming removed 1 base from V and 5 bases from J, with 12 bases in between. The CDR3 extends over 15 amino acids. Germline assignment: CDR1 LNHDA and CDR2 SQIVND (reference sequence). The CDR3 is CASSIGDGGNNEQFF. CDR3 in DNA: TGTGCCAGTAGTATAGGGGACGGGGGAAACAATGAGCAGTTCTTC.

This clonotype showed up just a few times. This chain connects TRBV4-1 to TRBJ2-1; 11 bases match TRBD2. Germline CDR1 reads MGHRA; CDR2 reads YSYEKL. V gave up 3 bases and J gave up 4 bases; unmatched junction bases: 2. The CDR3 is 15 amino acids. For the CDR3, the DNA is TGCGCCAGCAGCCACCTAGCGGGGGGATACAATGAGCAGTTCTTC. Translated, it gives CASSHLAGGYNEQFF.

Only a few counts were recorded for this clonotype. The rearrangement uses TRBV10-2 and TRBJ1-3, with D unresolved. There are 15 residues in the CDR3. Deletions cut 7 bases from V and 1 base from J, with 14 bases between. CDR1 is WSHSY and CDR2 is SAAADI in the germline V gene. CDR3 DNA sequence: TGCGCCAGCACGTTACTTGACGGATCTGGAAACACCATATATTTT. It translates to CASTLLDGSGNTIYF.

About this clonotype: This may be a read error, as it is one base from a much larger clone. V and J are TRBV15 and TRBJ1-5, with D perhaps TRBD1 (6 bases). Germline CDR1 reads LNHNV; CDR2 reads YYDKDF (reference sequence). This CDR3 is built from 17 residues. This CDR3 is CVTSRDEDRYSNQPQHF. The CDR3 DNA reads as TGTGTCACCAGCAGAGATGAGGACAGATATAGCAATCAGCCCCAGCATTTT.

This clonotype has at least ten counts. This chain joins TRBV19 and TRBJ1-2; the D is unclear. Germline V gene sequence: CDR1 LNHDA, CDR2 SQIVND (reference sequence). CDR3 length equals 13 residues. V was clipped by 5 bases and J by 1 base, with 8 bases between them. This chain's CDR3 is CASSQQNNYGYTF. DNA of the CDR3: TGTGCCAGTAGTCAACAGAATAACTATGGCTACACCTTC.

This clonotype was observed a few times. The chain joins TRBV20-1 to TRBJ1-2; D unresolved. Trimming removed 0 bases from V and 3 bases from J, with 14 bases in between. CDR3 length: 15 amino acids. Germline V lookup: CDR1 DFQATT, CDR2 SNEGSKA (reference sequence). CDR3 region: CSARDPGPSDYGYTF. In DNA, the CDR3 is TGCAGTGCTAGAGATCCCGGGCCGTCGGACTATGGCTACACCTTC.

A few counts support this clonotype. The V gene is TRBV5-5, the J gene TRBJ1-2; D uncertain. This CDR3 contains 16 residues. V lost 4 bases, J lost 2 bases, and 18 bases lay in between. Per the germline V gene, CDR1 is SGHKS and CDR2 is YYEKEE (reference sequence). The CDR3 reads CASSPGVWAQNYGYTF. The CDR3 DNA reads TGTGCCAGCAGCCCCGGCGTCTGGGCGCAAAACTATGGCTACACCTTC.

In its sample, this clonotype was seen many times. V gene TRBV7-9 combines with J gene TRBJ1-2; maybe TRBD1 (5 bases). Germline V gene data show CDR1 as SEHNR and CDR2 as FQNEAQ (reference sequence). Trimming pared 5 bases from V and 2 bases from J, leaving 9 bases between. The CDR3 contains 13 residues. CDR3 sequence: CASSPTENYGYTF. The CDR3, as DNA: TGTGCCAGCAGCCCGACAGAGAACTATGGCTACACCTTC.